The 25 T cell receptor beta chains presented below share a single source sample, sequenced in a study of CD8+CD57+ T cells in acquired aplastic anemia. Genomic DNA acted as the template from which TCR beta VDJ combination and CDR3 sequence profiling were carried out. TCRdb recomputed calls from the reads with MiXCR, one row per CDR3 protein. The sample shows approximately 170,000 distinct CDR3 sequences, approximately 49% of them seen only once. The sequenced sample consisted of sorted CD4+, CD8+, or CD8+CD57+ T cells (not recorded which) from PBMCs. The receptors derive from a human donor in good health, serving as a control.

Ten or more counts support this clonotype. The chain is built from TRBV20-1 and TRBJ2-7; possible D gene TRBD1, 6 bases. Trimming left V 4 bases short and J 2 bases short, with 21 bases between. Germline loops: CDR1 DFQATT, CDR2 SNEGSKA (reference sequence). The CDR3 extends over 16 amino acids. The CDR3 sequence is CSATDQHGQLTYEQYF. CDR3 sequence (DNA): TGCAGTGCTACAGACCAACACGGACAGCTTACCTACGAGCAGTACTTC.

The chain links TRBV2 to TRBJ1-2; a possible D gene is TRBD1 (5 bases). Looked up from germline, CDR1 is SNHLY and CDR2 is FYNNEI. The V gene lost 4 bases and the J gene lost 2 bases, with 8 bases spanning the gap. The CDR3 is made up of 13 amino acids. Here the CDR3 reads CASSATENYGYTF. As DNA, the CDR3 is TGTGCCAGCAGTGCGACAGAAAACTATGGCTACACCTTC.

This clonotype was observed at least ten times. The chain carries TRBV7-8 and TRBJ1-1, with TRBD1 matching 7 bases. CDR3 length: 19 residues. CDR1 is SGHVS, CDR2 FQNEAQ, per germline. J lost 5 bases, V lost 4 bases, and 22 bases had no gene match. CDR3 sequence reads: CASSSHRGYGTAVGTEAFF. In DNA, the CDR3 is TGTGCCAGCAGCTCTCACCGAGGGTACGGGACAGCGGTGGGTACTGAAGCTTTCTTT.

This clonotype was seen only once. This chain connects TRBV7-2 to TRBJ2-1; weak D call: TRBD2 (6 bases). The CDR3 extends over 15 amino acids. The germline V gene encodes CDR1 SGHTA and CDR2 FQGNSA. Trimming took 0 bases from V and 7 from J, leaving 13 bases between them. The CDR3 loop reads CASSLAGLATNEQFF. The CDR3 nucleotides read TGTGCCAGCAGCTTAGCGGGACTTGCAACTAATGAGCAGTTCTTC.

This clonotype was detected many times. J is TRBJ1-3 and V is TRBV7-9; weak D call: TRBD1 (5 bases). This CDR3 spans 16 amino acids. Trimming removed 0 bases from V and 0 bases from J, with 9 bases in between. Germline CDR1 SEHNR, CDR2 FQNEAQ (reference sequence). CDR3 in DNA: TGTGCCAGCAGCTTAGCTCGGCAGGGCTCTGGAAACACCATATATTTT. This sequence encodes CASSLARQGSGNTIYF.

The chain has TRBV25-1 and TRBJ2-1, with 9 bases identical to TRBD1. V was pared by 4 bases and J by 7 bases, with 2 bases of the junction left unmatched. This CDR3 is built from 13 residues. Germline-derived CDR1 and CDR2 are MGHDK and SYGVNS. The DNA for the CDR3 is TGTGCCAGCAGTGTGGGACAGGGTAATGAGCAGTTCTTC. As protein: CASSVGQGNEQFF.

This sequence joins TRBV15 and TRBJ2-7; D is unclear. Between the trimmed V and J ends, which lost 3 bases and 0 bases, there was a span of 12 bases. CDR1 and CDR2 from the germline V gene are LNHNV and YYDKDF (reference sequence). The CDR3 contains 15 residues. Here the CDR3 DNA reads TGTGCCACCAGCAGTGGATTGGAAAGCTCCTACGAGCAGTACTTC. Translating it yields CATSSGLESSYEQYF.

This clonotype appeared many times. The gene calls are TRBV20-1 and TRBJ2-2, with 9 bases that match TRBD1. The CDR3 covers 15 residues. The V and J ends lost 4 bases and 0 bases, in that order; junction bases with no gene match: 3. Looked up from germline, CDR1 is DFQATT and CDR2 is SNEGSKA (reference sequence). CDR3: CSAINRGPNTGELFF. The CDR3 DNA sequence: TGCAGTGCTATTAACAGGGGGCCGAACACCGGGGAGCTGTTTTTT.

The chain combines TRBV19 with TRBJ1-2; weak D call: TRBD1 (6 bases). The CDR3 length is 15 residues. Per the germline V gene, CDR1 is LNHDA and CDR2 is SQIVND (reference sequence). The V end lost 1 base, the J end lost 2 bases, and 11 bases lay between the germline ends. CDR3 sequence (DNA): TGTGCCAGTAGTATAGCCAGGGGCGACAACTATGGCTACACCTTC. Translated: CASSIARGDNYGYTF.

V and J are TRBV7-3 and TRBJ2-5; unclear D gene. From germline, CDR1 is SGHTA and CDR2 FQGTGA. Trimming pared 11 bases from V and 5 bases from J, leaving 12 bases between. The CDR3 spans 11 residues. CDR3 bases: TGTGCCTCCCGGGTGGGGGAGACCCAGTACTTC. Amino acids: CASRVGETQYF.

The table lists this clonotype with a count of one. At one end the junction does not follow the germline gene, possibly because of a read error. This rearrangement joins TRBV7-8 to TRBJ2-5; weak D call: TRBD1 (6 bases). The CDR3 spans 14 residues. Germline loops: CDR1 SGHVS, CDR2 FQNEAQ. CDR3 loop: CASSNGQPQETQCF. The CDR3 nucleotides are TGTGCCAGCAGCAACGGACAGCCCCAAGAGACCCAGTGCTTC.

This clonotype was observed at least ten times. The rearrangement uses TRBV27 and TRBJ1-6, with D maybe TRBD1 (5 bases). This CDR3 contains 15 residues. V was pared by 3 bases and J by 10 bases, with 16 bases between. CDR1 is MNHEY, CDR2 SMNVEV, per germline (reference sequence). CDR3 coding DNA: TGTGCCAGCAGTTTGGGACTTTCCCTTCGCTCACCCCTCCACTTT. This codes for CASSLGLSLRSPLHF.

The chain combines TRBV10-2 with TRBJ2-7; D may match TRBD1 or TRBD2 (5 bases each). CDR3 size: 14 residues. Looked up from germline, CDR1 is WSHSY and CDR2 is SAAADI. The CDR3 region is CASSLGLGAYEQYV. The CDR3 region has the DNA TGTGCCAGCAGCTTGGGGTTGGGGGCCTACGAGCAGTACGTC.

The chain has TRBV5-1 and TRBJ1-5; D is ambiguous. Trimming cost V 0 bases and J 9 bases, with 13 bases left between them. Per the germline V gene, CDR1 is SGHRS and CDR2 is YFSETQ. The CDR3 extends over 14 amino acids. Here the CDR3 DNA reads TGCGCCAGCAGCTTGGCGTTCGGGGAAGGGCCCCAGCATTTT. Its protein product is CASSLAFGEGPQHF.

CDR3 in DNA: TGTGCCACCAGCAGGGACAGGGCTCTTAATGAAAAACTGTTTTTT. Translating gives CATSRDRALNEKLFF. V is TRBV15 and J is TRBJ1-4, with 8 bases fitting TRBD1. Germline loops: CDR1 LNHNV, CDR2 YYDKDF (reference sequence). This CDR3 has 15 residues. Losses at the gene ends were 3 bases for V and 4 bases for J; bases not matched to a gene: 4.

Note on this clonotype: One junction end disagrees with the germline gene, perhaps due to a read error. This chain uses TRBV10-3 with TRBJ1-2; D is ambiguous. Per the germline V gene, CDR1 is ENHRY and CDR2 is SYGVKD. The CDR3 is made up of 14 amino acids. The CDR3 is CASSWTFPNYGYTF. The CDR3 DNA is TGTGCCAGCAGTTGGACTTTCCCCAACTATGGCTACACCTTC.

The V call is TRBV7-8, the J call TRBJ1-1, with 10 bases aligning to TRBD1. V shed 5 bases and J 0 bases; nucleotides not matched to a gene: 6. Germline lookup yields CDR1 SGHVS and CDR2 FQNEAQ. The CDR3 covers 16 residues. CDR3 nucleotide sequence: TGTGCCAGCAGCGGGACAGGGGAGAGATTGAACACTGAAGCTTTCTTT. Its translation: CASSGTGERLNTEAFF.

The V and J genes are TRBV25-1 and TRBJ2-7, with unresolved D. The CDR3 covers 15 residues. V was cut by 2 bases and J by 2 bases, with 13 bases left in between. Per germline, CDR1 MGHDK and CDR2 SYGVNS. The CDR3 sequence: CASSENDGFTYEQYF. The CDR3 DNA sequence: TGTGCCAGCAGTGAAAACGACGGATTTACCTACGAGCAGTACTTC.

The genes are TRBV7-2 and TRBJ1-2; D call uncertain. The germline CDR1 and CDR2 sequences are SGHTA and FQGNSA. This CDR3 has 15 amino acids. The V gene lost 4 bases and the J gene lost 4 bases, with 16 bases spanning the gap. CDR3 region: CASSSRPGRAYGYTF. CDR3 in DNA: TGTGCCAGCAGCTCCCGGCCGGGGAGGGCCTATGGCTACACCTTC.

The rearrangement links TRBV12-3 or TRBV12-4 to TRBJ2-7; TRBD1 is a possible D gene (5 bases). Deletions cut 6 bases from V and 6 bases from J, with 12 bases between. The CDR3 spans 12 residues. The DNA for the CDR3 is TGTGCCAGCAGCACCATTAGGGGCGAGCAGTACTTC. Protein sequence: CASSTIRGEQYF.

This chain joins TRBV19 and TRBJ2-3, with 7 bases fitting TRBD2. This CDR3 has 12 residues. J lost 6 bases, V lost 8 bases, and 5 bases had no gene match. Germline V gives CDR1 LNHDA, CDR2 SQIVND (reference sequence). DNA of the CDR3: TGTGCCAGTGGACTAGTATCGGATACGCAGTATTTT. This translates into CASGLVSDTQYF. The whole variable domain, filled in from reference TRBV19 and TRBJ2-3, reads DGGITQSPKYLFRKEGQNVTLSCEQNLNHDAMYWYRQDPGQGLRLIYYSQIVNDFQKGDIAEGYSVSREKKESFPLTVTSAQKNPTAFYLCASGLVSDTQYFGPGTRLTVL.

This clonotype was counted a few times. The genes are TRBV12-3 or TRBV12-4 and TRBJ1-5, with 9 bases aligning to TRBD1. The trim removed 6 bases at V and 6 bases at J, leaving 12 bases unmatched. The CDR3 runs 16 residues. CDR3 residues: CASREGHRGRSQPQHF. CDR3 coding DNA: TGTGCCAGCAGAGAGGGGCACAGGGGGCGAAGTCAGCCCCAGCATTTT.

This sequence joins TRBV25-1 and TRBJ2-3; possibly TRBD1 or TRBD2 for D (8 bases each). The CDR3 is made up of 21 amino acids. Germline V CDR1 and CDR2: MGHDK, SYGVNS. V dropped 8 bases and J dropped 2 bases, with 35 bases sitting between them. CDR3 nucleotides: TGTGCCAGCGCCACAAGTGGACAGGGTTGGACCGGGGGGGGTTACACAGATACGCAGTATTTT. Its translation is CASATSGQGWTGGGYTDTQYF. The whole variable domain, remainder taken from reference TRBV25-1 and TRBJ2-3, is EADIYQTPRYLVIGTGKKITLECSQTMGHDKMYWYQQDPGMELHLIHYSYGVNSTEKGDLSSESTVSRIRTEHFPLTLESARPSHTSQYLCASATSGQGWTGGGYTDTQYFGPGTRLTVL.

The CDR3 DNA sequence: TGTGCCAGCCGCTCCCGGGGGGCCTACGAGCAGTACTTC. Residues: CASRSRGAYEQYF. V gene TRBV7-2 combines with J gene TRBJ2-7, with TRBD2 identical over 7 bases. This CDR3 has 13 amino acids. The trim removed 8 bases at V and 2 bases at J, leaving 6 bases unmatched. Germline assignment: CDR1 SGHTA and CDR2 FQGNSA.

This clonotype was counted ten times or more. In DNA, the CDR3 is TGTGCCAGCAGATACGGGACAGGGGGTAACGAGCAGTACTTC. This sequence encodes CASRYGTGGNEQYF. V usage is TRBV6-5 and J usage is TRBJ2-7, with 11 bases lining up with TRBD1. This CDR3 is built from 14 residues. V was clipped by 6 bases and J by 5 bases; unmatched bases: 6. Germline CDR1 and CDR2: MNHEY and SVGAGI.